This T cell receptor beta chain is from a study of T cell repertoires in cytomegalovirus infection. Study-level information: The authors used CMV epitopes that were HLA-C-restricted (recently identified) and HLA-B-restricted (well studied). Evidence of both CMV infection and a matching HLA type came from public TCR beta signatures.

Between the trimmed V and J ends, which lost 5 bases and 3 bases, there was a span of 17 bases. CDR3 length equals 16 residues. In TCRdb, the reads were re-called with MiXCR into one record per CDR3 protein. The sample gives 800,000 to 950,000 distinct CDR3 sequences, 30% to 35% of which show up once; over 10% is in the top ten. This clonotype was found a few times. Its matching antigen is unknown. Study outcomes and limitations: The response measured ex vivo was dominated by TCR beta clonotypes (HLA-C-restricted and CMV-specific). The study identified carriers of CMV plus the relevant HLA from cumulative public TCR beta family frequency.

The TCR sequence derives from a human donor in good health (CMV status not recorded). Some clones in this sample may be carry-over from other donors' samples. This chain connects TRBV12-3 or TRBV12-4 to TRBJ1-5, with a tentative D call TRBD1 (5 bases). The sample in question was cultured CD8+ T cells from PBMCs, obtained from culture after CMV antigen stimulation. The CDR3 sequence is CASSLGGAANNQPQHF. For the CDR3, the DNA is TGTGCCAGCAGTCTGGGGGGAGCTGCGAACAATCAGCCCCAGCATTTT.